This is a list of T cell receptor beta chains from one sample in a study of chemoradiotherapy in HPV16-positive cancers. Sequencing was performed with immunoSEQ multiplex PCR; in TCRdb, only in-frame clones are kept and a portion is missing. The sample holds more than 10,000 clones, about 85% seen once. This specimen consisted of blood, obtained from a patient who underwent chemoradiotherapy. These receptors all stem from a human donor with HPV-associated anogenital cancer. Both conserved end residues are part of each CDR3. The D gene is left open where the match is weak. The size entry is marked missing in some rows and otherwise reads once, few, many or a size class.

>TRBV6-5|TRBD1|-|TRBJ2-5
CASSGRTGQETQYF
TGTGCCAGCAGTGGAAGGACAGGGCAAGAGACCCAGTACTTC
>TRBV6-1|-|-|TRBJ1-5
CASVYGNQPQHF
TGTGCCAGCGTCTACGGAAATCAGCCCCAGCATTTT
>TRBV5-1|-|-|TRBJ1-1
CASSLEAGRTEAFF
TGCGCCAGCAGCTTGGAAGCAGGGAGGACTGAAGCTTTCTTT
>TRBV7-8|-|-|TRBJ2-3
CASSLLNIRGTDTQYF
TGTGCCAGCAGCTTGTTAAATATCCGGGGCACAGATACGCAGTATTTT
>TRBV7-2|TRBD2|-|TRBJ2-1
CASSPSGGGYNEQFF
TGTGCCAGCAGCCCGTCCGGCGGGGGCTACAATGAGCAGTTCTTC
>TRBV7-3|TRBD1|-|TRBJ1-2
CASSLSGTGGRHGYTF
TGTGCCAGCAGCTTATCCGGGACAGGGGGCCGCCATGGCTACACCTTC
>TRBV7-9|-|-|TRBJ1-2
CASSPVTGTRDGYTF
TGTGCCAGCAGCCCCGTGACCGGGACTAGGGATGGCTACACCTTC
>TRBV7-2|TRBD2|-|TRBJ2-5
CASSTGTKGETQYF
TGTGCCAGCAGCACTGGGACTAAAGGAGAGACCCAGTACTTC
>TRBV4-1|TRBD1|-|TRBJ2-1
CASSQEGDSSYNEQFF
TGCGCCAGCAGCCAAGAGGGGGACAGCTCCTACAATGAGCAGTTCTTC
>TRBV19|TRBD1|-|TRBJ2-2
CASSIQQGAGELFF
TGTGCCAGTAGTATACAACAGGGGGCCGGGGAGCTGTTTTTT
>TRBV19|TRBD1|-|TRBJ1-5
CATRTGGTLSNQPQHF
TGTGCCACCAGGACAGGGGGGACCCTTAGCAATCAGCCCCAGCATTTT
>TRBV6-9|-|-|TRBJ2-3
CASSYSFTDTQYF
TGTGCCAGCAGTTATTCTTTTACAGATACGCAGTATTTT
>TRBV11-2|-|-|TRBJ1-3
CASSSRLSGNTIYF
TGTGCCAGCAGCTCGCGACTCTCTGGAAACACCATATATTTT
>TRBV19|TRBD1|-|TRBJ1-6
CASRGQGKNNSPLHF
TGTGCCAGTCGTGGACAGGGAAAAAATAATTCACCCCTCCACTTT
>TRBV7-9|TRBD1|-|TRBJ1-1
CASSPDRAETEAFF
TGTGCCAGCTCCCCGGACAGGGCCGAAACTGAAGCTTTCTTT
>TRBV6-5|-|few|TRBJ1-5
CASRTASNQPQHF
TGTGCCAGCAGGACAGCGAGCAATCAGCCCCAGCATTTT
>TRBV18|TRBD1|-|TRBJ1-1
CASSPLRQGSNTEAFF
TGTGCCAGCTCACCACTACGACAGGGGTCGAACACTGAAGCTTTCTTT
>TRBV7-2|-|-|TRBJ2-6
CASSPRGGPGANVLTF
TGTGCCAGCAGCCCAAGGGGGGGGCCTGGGGCCAACGTCCTGACTTTC
>TRBV7-2|-|-|TRBJ2-3
CASSLGGAGSDTGYF
TGTGCCAGCAGCTTGGGGGGTGCAGGTTCGGATACGGGGTATTTT
>TRBV7-9|-|-|TRBJ2-5
CASRGDDQETQYF
TGTGCCAGCAGAGGGGACGACCAAGAGACCCAGTACTTC
>TRBV9|TRBD1|once|TRBJ2-1
CASSVGQDYNEQFF
TGTGCCAGCAGCGTCGGACAGGATTACAATGAGCAGTTCTTC
>TRBV7-9|-|-|TRBJ1-1
CASSLQDLGTEAFF
TGTGCCAGCAGCTTACAGGATTTGGGCACTGAAGCTTTCTTT
>TRBV5-8|TRBD2|-|TRBJ2-4
CASSYGLQRGRDIQYF
TGTGCCAGCAGCTACGGACTGCAGCGGGGTCGGGACATTCAGTACTTC
>TRBV15|-|once|TRBJ1-1
CATSSRTYTEAFF
TGTGCCACCAGCAGTAGAACGTACACTGAAGCTTTCTTT
>TRBV6-1|-|-|TRBJ2-4
CASTKSNQNIQYF
TGTGCCAGCACCAAATCAAACCAGAACATTCAGTACTTC
>TRBV5-6|TRBD2|-|TRBJ2-2
CASSGTSSTGELFF
TGTGCCAGCAGCGGGACTAGTTCCACCGGGGAGCTGTTTTTT
>TRBV19|-|-|TRBJ2-3
CASSIDRLVDTQYF
TGTGCCAGTAGTATAGATCGGCTAGTGGATACGCAGTATTTT
>TRBV5-8|-|-|TRBJ2-5
CASSFRGKETQYF
TGTGCCAGCAGCTTCCGGGGGAAAGAGACCCAGTACTTC
>TRBV5-1|TRBD2|-|TRBJ2-3
CASSLRGLPTDTQYF
TGCGCCAGCAGCTTGCGGGGACTACCCACAGATACGCAGTATTTT
>TRBV5-1|TRBD1|-|TRBJ2-1
CASSPGTGGNEQFF
TGCGCCAGCAGCCCTGGGACAGGGGGAAATGAGCAGTTCTTC
>TRBV5-1|-|-|TRBJ1-1
CASSLPGGFGGTNTEAFF
TGCGCCAGCAGCTTGCCTGGCGGGTTTGGCGGAACGAACACTGAAGCTTTCTTT
>TRBV30|-|-|TRBJ1-2
CAWSSGVGYGYTF
TGTGCCTGGAGTTCTGGGGTCGGCTATGGCTACACCTTC
>TRBV7-7|-|once|TRBJ2-5
CASSLKGEETQYF
TGTGCCAGCAGCTTAAAGGGGGAAGAGACCCAGTACTTC
>TRBV5-4|-|-|TRBJ1-1
CASSQELTLTEAFF
TGCGCCAGCAGCCAAGAGCTCACCCTCACTGAAGCTTTCTTT
>TRBV7-9|-|few|TRBJ1-5
CASSFSTGSNQPQHF
TGTGCCAGCAGCTTTTCTACAGGGAGCAATCAGCCCCAGCATTTT
>TRBV27|TRBD2|-|TRBJ2-3
CASSTHPGLATDTQYF
TGTGCCAGCAGCACTCACCCGGGACTAGCGACAGATACGCAGTATTTT
>TRBV2|-|-|TRBJ1-4
CASSEKRRGGEKLFF
TGTGCCAGCAGTGAAAAACGACGGGGGGGTGAAAAACTGTTTTTT
>TRBV9|TRBD1|-|TRBJ1-2
CASSVGDDTGDYGYTF
TGTGCCAGCAGCGTAGGGGACGATACAGGGGACTATGGCTACACCTTC
>TRBV5-1|TRBD2|-|TRBJ2-2
CASSLVLADTGELFF
TGCGCCAGCAGCTTGGTCCTAGCGGACACCGGGGAGCTGTTTTTT
>TRBV7-2|-|-|TRBJ2-3
CASTADPGGITDTQYF
TGTGCCAGCACCGCTGACCCCGGCGGGATCACAGATACGCAGTATTTT
>TRBV19|TRBD1|-|TRBJ1-2
CASSSALGQGARYGYTF
TGTGCCAGTAGTAGCGCCTTGGGACAGGGGGCCCGTTATGGCTACACCTTC
>TRBV7-2|TRBD2|-|TRBJ2-1
CASSLSSGGSSYNEQFF
TGTGCCAGCAGCCTGTCTAGCGGGGGGAGCTCCTACAATGAGCAGTTCTTC
>TRBV5-1|TRBD1|-|TRBJ1-2
CASSRGQGTNYGYTF
TGCGCCAGCAGCCGAGGACAGGGGACGAACTATGGCTACACCTTC
>TRBV5-8|-|-|TRBJ2-1
CASSFLGGNEQFF
TGTGCCAGCAGCTTTTTGGGGGGCAATGAGCAGTTCTTC
>TRBV6-1|-|-|TRBJ1-2
CASSQRVYGYTF
TGTGCCAGCAGTCAGCGCGTCTATGGCTACACCTTC
>TRBV4-2|-|-|TRBJ1-1
CASSQEALNTEAFF
TGTGCCAGCAGCCAAGAGGCTTTGAACACTGAAGCTTTCTTT
>TRBV11-2|TRBD2|-|TRBJ2-1
CASGGLTSGGEKGEFF
TGTGCCAGCGGAGGGTTGACTAGCGGGGGGGAAAAGGGCGAGTTCTTC
>TRBV7-2|TRBD2|-|TRBJ2-7
CASSSSGGVYEQYF
TGTGCCAGCAGCTCCAGCGGGGGGGTATACGAGCAGTACTTC
>TRBV7-3|-|-|TRBJ2-2
CASSPQGGGELFF
TGTGCCAGCAGCCCCCAGGGTGGCGGGGAGCTGTTTTTT
>TRBV30|TRBD2|-|TRBJ2-2
CAWSPGLAVGELFF
TGTGCCTGGAGTCCGGGACTAGCGGTCGGGGAGCTGTTTTTT
>TRBV5-1|-|-|TRBJ1-1
CASSLDPAGNTEAFF
TGCGCCAGCAGCTTGGATCCGGCGGGGAACACTGAAGCTTTCTTT
>TRBV7-2|TRBD1|once|TRBJ1-2
CASSLGTGDYGYTF
TGTGCCAGCAGCTTAGGGACAGGGGACTATGGCTACACCTTC
>TRBV7-3|-|-|TRBJ1-3
CASSRAGVEGKGNTIYF
TGTGCCAGCAGCCGAGCTGGGGTGGAGGGAAAGGGAAACACCATATATTTT
>TRBV9|-|once|TRBJ2-3
CASSPRLTDTQYF
TGTGCCAGCAGCCCCCGACTGACAGATACGCAGTATTTT
>TRBV6-6|-|-|TRBJ2-7
CASTPGQASYEQYF
TGTGCCAGCACCCCCGGGCAGGCCTCCTACGAGCAGTACTTC